One sample yielded the 7 T cell receptor beta chains listed below, sequenced in a study of neurological immune-mediated disorders. TCRdb reanalysed the 5' RACE reads using MiXCR and keeps one entry per CDR3 protein. The sample has tens of thousands of distinct CDR3 sequences, around 2.3% seen once. The sample taken for sequencing was PBMCs. These receptors originate from a man in his fifties or sixties with multiple sclerosis.

This clonotype was observed at least ten times. J is TRBJ1-1 and V is TRBV5-1; 10 nucleotides align to TRBD1. V lost 3 bases, J lost 6 bases, and 11 bases stayed unmatched. This CDR3 has 16 residues. In germline, CDR1 is SGHRS, CDR2 YFSETQ. CDR3 region: CASSSRDRGMGPEAFF. The CDR3 DNA is TGCGCCAGCAGCTCCCGGGACAGGGGAATGGGGCCTGAAGCTTTCTTT. Full variable domain (missing parts from reference TRBV5-1 and TRBJ1-1): KAGVTQTPRYLIKTRGQQVTLSCSPISGHRSVSWYQQTPGQGLQFLFEYFSETQRNKGNFPGRFSGRQFSNSRSEMNVSTLELGDSALYLCASSSRDRGMGPEAFFGQGTRLTVV.

At least ten counts were recorded for this clonotype. V usage is TRBV7-3 and J usage is TRBJ2-2, with D unclear. Trimming pared 5 bases from V and 2 bases from J, leaving 9 bases between. CDR1 and CDR2 from the germline V gene are SGHTA and FQGTGA. The CDR3 covers 14 residues. The CDR3 coding sequence is TGTGCCAGCAGCCGTACCCTAAACACCGGGGAGCTGTTTTTT. The encoded protein is CASSRTLNTGELFF.

This clonotype came up many times. This rearrangement joins TRBV5-1 to TRBJ1-2, with D possibly TRBD1 on 5 matching bases. Looked up from germline, CDR1 is SGHRS and CDR2 is YFSETQ. The CDR3 totals 14 residues. V lost 4 bases to trimming and J lost 5 bases, with 15 bases between them. The CDR3 region is CASSANGGWYGYTF. CDR3 coding DNA: TGCGCCAGCAGCGCGAACGGGGGTTGGTATGGCTACACCTTC.

This clonotype was seen repeatedly, ten times or more. The J gene is TRBJ1-6, the V gene TRBV11-2; 7 positions agree with TRBD1. The V segment lost 6 bases and the J segment 8 bases; nucleotides outside the gene matches: 7. The CDR3 is 14 amino acids. The germline V gene has CDR1 SGHAT and CDR2 FQNNGV. As DNA, the CDR3 is TGTGCCAGCAGGCTCACAGGGGCGGATTCACCCCTCCACTTT. Its protein product is CASRLTGADSPLHF.

This clonotype occurred many times. J is TRBJ1-6 and V is TRBV3-1, with 7 nucleotides matching TRBD1. There are 21 residues in the CDR3. With V trimmed by 0 bases and J by 2 bases, 16 bases remained unmatched. Germline V gives CDR1 LGHDT, CDR2 YNNKEL (reference sequence). For the CDR3, the DNA is TGTGCCAGCAGCCAAGATAGGGGACAGCCAAATTACTCAACCTATAATTCACCCCTCCACTTT. Translating gives CASSQDRGQPNYSTYNSPLHF. Complete variable domain (other parts from reference TRBV3-1 and TRBJ1-6): DTAVSQTPKYLVTQMGNDKSIKCEQNLGHDTMYWYKQDSKKFLKIMFSYNNKELIINETVPNRFSPKSPDKAHLNLHINSLELGDSAVYFCASSQDRGQPNYSTYNSPLHFGNGTRLTVT.

This clonotype has ten or more counts. The chain couples TRBV15 to TRBJ2-5; 7 nucleotides agree with TRBD1. Germline V gene lookup returns CDR1 LNHNV and CDR2 YYDKDF (reference sequence). V shed 8 bases, J shed 1 base, and the junction held 1 base outside the gene matches. The CDR3 has 12 amino acids. The chain's CDR3 is CATGQAQETQYF. Written as DNA, the CDR3 is TGTGCCACCGGACAGGCCCAAGAGACCCAGTACTTC.

By frequency in the sample, this clonotype is medium-sized (0.01 to 0.1%). The chain employs TRBV5-1 and TRBJ2-5, with 7 bases aligning to TRBD2. J was trimmed by 5 bases and V by 2 bases; bases with no gene match: 9. CDR1 is SGHRS and CDR2 is YFSETQ in the germline V gene. The CDR3 is 15 residues long. Written as DNA, the CDR3 is TGCGCCAGCAGCTTACGCGGGGGTCAGATGGAGACCCAGTACTTC. Translating gives CASSLRGGQMETQYF.